The present T cell receptor beta chain was sequenced within a study of blood T cells in healthy people across ages (dated by TCRdb to the mid-2010s). Background for the entire study: In model experiments, template switching captured roughly one uniquely barcoded TCR beta cDNA molecule for every two T cells. To track age-related changes in TCR beta repertoire diversity, the study relied on deep sequencing normalized with unique cDNA molecular identifiers. The donors were divided into four age groups: young (average about 16 years), middle-aged (approximately 42), aged (under 70) and long-lived (roughly 86). To avoid experimental bias, donors of different ages were spread randomly across the sequencing lanes. Two additional independent replicas of 1 million unique cDNA reads from the same blood draw were analyzed for two donors (one aged 18 to 29 and one aged 80 or older). Beyond this particular receptor, the publication reports: Because the CMV infection status of the donors was unknown, age-related changes in expanded clonotypes may potentially have been confounded. Observed TCR beta diversity correlated strongly with the percentage of naive T cells measured by flow cytometry. Estimates of total diversity based on one million sequenced T cells were regarded as lower bounds and as underestimates. Observed TCR beta diversity per million T cells fell roughly linearly with age, and a significant reduction was already apparent by age around 40. Compared with the aged group, the long-lived group had more naive CD4+ T cells, fewer expanded clones and increased TCR diversity, suggesting age selection. Conclusive comparison of naive and antigen-experienced compartments was prevented by the profiling of bulk unsorted PBMCs.

CDR1 MNHEY and CDR2 SMNVEV are derived from the germline V gene (reference sequence). Taken from cysteine to phenylalanine, the CDR3 has 14 residues. Only the CDR3 DNA is retained, 42 bases long and in frame from the first base. V and J lose 5 bases and 7 bases, and a span of 17 bases separates them. Donors were a few dozen systemically healthy Caucasian individuals from Russia aged roughly 6 to 95 years. Roughly 10 milliliters of peripheral blood were drawn from each donor into EDTA-treated Vacutainer tubes. Ficoll-Paque density-gradient centrifugation was used to isolate PBMCs, with at least 7 million per sample. Total RNA, at least 5 micrograms per sample, was extracted from PBMCs with Trizol reagent. For every donor, an aliquot of PBMCs went through flow cytometry to measure the percentages of naive CD45RAhigh/CD27high T cells. Receptor amplification or capture employed 5' RACE. The listed sequencing device is Illumina HiSeq 2500. A second PCR of roughly 6 to 11 cycles was run with a J-beta primer mix and a sample-barcoded 5' primer. A template-switch 5' adaptor carrying 12 random nucleotides introduced a unique molecular identifier onto each TCR beta cDNA molecule. At least 2.5 million CDR3-containing paired-end reads were obtained from each sample. First-strand cDNA synthesis was performed from all RNA using the Mint cDNA synthesis kit, with priming by a TRBC-specific oligonucleotide. All cDNA was treated with uracil-DNA glycosylase and then went through a first 18-cycle PCR with the universal primers M1SS and BC2_uni_R. The paper's processing steps were these. For normalization, 1 million high-quality reads, each with a distinct molecular identifier, were randomly selected from each sample. Reads sharing molecular identifiers were discarded rather than binned into consensus sequences. MiTCR, set to a Q25 quality threshold and the strictest error-elimination algorithm, was used for CDR3 identification, clonotype clustering and error correction. A nonparametric unseen species model with Euler transformation was used to estimate a lower bound on total TCR beta diversity. The raw public reads went through TCRdb reprocessing: fastp at Q25, MiXCR clone calling, in-frame beta chains kept. Each CDR3 protein appears once, grouped with its most common genes and DNA. The V and J calls were not made by the authors but by TCRdb's processing. A total of more than 800,000 distinct CDR3 sequences appear in this sample, roughly 26% of them only once. About 18% of the sample comes from the top ten.

Worth noting for this clonotype: This clone's antigen is unknown. One base away there is no much larger clone; base qualities are not given.

Sequencing input: blood. The V and J segments used are TRBV27 and TRBJ1-2, with the D gene not confidently named. This clonotype originated in a woman older than 75 in good health. The CDR3 in this case is CASSTLAGAVGYTF. The sequence in DNA is TGTGCCAGCAGTACCTTAGCGGGCGCGGTTGGCTACACCTTC.